This record covers a single T cell receptor (beta chain). Its specificity is unknown. Unique molecular identifiers were used to barcode this TCRbeta library. TCRdb passed the PCR reads through MiXCR, listing each CDR3 protein once. The data contain 440,000 or so distinct CDR3 sequences, approximately 41% of them singletons. This entry is derived from a study of T-cell reconstitution after alpha-beta-depleted transplantation in children. Findings and caveats of the study: Once a year had passed after transplant, T-cell counts and diversity came mostly from newly produced T cells.

CDR3 length: 13 amino acids. Germline lookup yields CDR1 KGHDR and CDR2 SFDVKD. Deletions cut 5 bases from V and 1 base from J, with 7 bases between. The specimen comprised PBMCs, sampled before TCRalphabeta/CD19-depleted stem cell transplant. The receptor was derived from a girl aged 2 to 10 with aplastic anemia, due to receive a stem cell transplant. The genes are TRBV24-1 and TRBJ1-1, with no clear D. The CDR3 loop reads CATSAGQNTEAFF. DNA of the CDR3: TGTGCCACCAGTGCCGGCCAGAACACTGAAGCTTTCTTT.